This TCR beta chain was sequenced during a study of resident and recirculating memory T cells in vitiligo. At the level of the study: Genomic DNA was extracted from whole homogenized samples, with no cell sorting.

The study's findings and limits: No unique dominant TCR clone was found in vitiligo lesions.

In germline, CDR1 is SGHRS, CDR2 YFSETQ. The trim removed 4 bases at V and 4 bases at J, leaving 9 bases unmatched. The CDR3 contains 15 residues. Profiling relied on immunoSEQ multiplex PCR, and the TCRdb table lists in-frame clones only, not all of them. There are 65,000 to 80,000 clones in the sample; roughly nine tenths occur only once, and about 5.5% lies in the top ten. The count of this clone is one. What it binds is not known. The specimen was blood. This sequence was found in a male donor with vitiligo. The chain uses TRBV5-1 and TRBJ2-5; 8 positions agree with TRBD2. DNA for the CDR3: TGCGCCAGCAGCCTGGGACTAGTAGGCCCAGAGACCCAGTACTTC. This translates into CASSLGLVGPETQYF.